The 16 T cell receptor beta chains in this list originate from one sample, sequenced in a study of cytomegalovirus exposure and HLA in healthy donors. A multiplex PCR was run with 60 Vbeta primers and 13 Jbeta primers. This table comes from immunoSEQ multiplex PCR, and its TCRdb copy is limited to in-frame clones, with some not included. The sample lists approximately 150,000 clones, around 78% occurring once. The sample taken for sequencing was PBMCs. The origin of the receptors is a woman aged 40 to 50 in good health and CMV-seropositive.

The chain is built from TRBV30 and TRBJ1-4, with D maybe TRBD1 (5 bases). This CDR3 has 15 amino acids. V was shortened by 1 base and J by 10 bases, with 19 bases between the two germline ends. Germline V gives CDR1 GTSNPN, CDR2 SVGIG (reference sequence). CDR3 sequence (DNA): TGTGCCTGGAGTGAAGCGGGAAGTCGAAGGGGAAAACTGTTTTTT. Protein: CAWSEAGSRRGKLFF.

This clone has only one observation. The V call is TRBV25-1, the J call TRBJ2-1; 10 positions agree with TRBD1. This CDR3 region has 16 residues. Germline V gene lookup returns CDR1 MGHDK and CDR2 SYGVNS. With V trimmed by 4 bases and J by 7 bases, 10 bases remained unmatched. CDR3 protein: CASSAPGQGIRNEQFF. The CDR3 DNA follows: TGTGCCAGCAGTGCCCCGGGACAGGGGATCAGGAATGAGCAGTTCTTC.

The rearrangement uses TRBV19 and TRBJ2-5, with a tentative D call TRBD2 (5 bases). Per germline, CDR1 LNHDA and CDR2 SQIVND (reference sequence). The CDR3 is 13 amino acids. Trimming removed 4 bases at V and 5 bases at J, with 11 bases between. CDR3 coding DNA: TGTGCCAGTAGTAGCGGGCGCTTTGAGACCCAGTACTTC. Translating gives CASSSGRFETQYF.

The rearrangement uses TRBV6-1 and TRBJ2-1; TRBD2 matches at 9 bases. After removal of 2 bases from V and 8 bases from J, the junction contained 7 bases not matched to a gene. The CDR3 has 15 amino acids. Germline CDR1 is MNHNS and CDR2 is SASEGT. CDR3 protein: CASSESGGRADEQFF. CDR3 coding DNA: TGTGCCAGCAGTGAAAGCGGCGGGAGGGCCGATGAGCAGTTCTTC.

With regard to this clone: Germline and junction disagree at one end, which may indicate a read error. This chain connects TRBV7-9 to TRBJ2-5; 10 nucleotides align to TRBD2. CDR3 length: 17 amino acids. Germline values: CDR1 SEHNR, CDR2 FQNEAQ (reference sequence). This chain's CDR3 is CSSSLDLLAGFRETQYF. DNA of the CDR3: TGTTCCAGCAGCTTAGATTTACTAGCGGGATTTAGGGAGACCCAGTACTTC.

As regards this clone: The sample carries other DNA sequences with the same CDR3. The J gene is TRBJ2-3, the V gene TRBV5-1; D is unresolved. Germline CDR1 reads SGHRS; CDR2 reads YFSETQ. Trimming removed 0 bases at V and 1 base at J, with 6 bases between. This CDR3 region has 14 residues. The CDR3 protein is CASSLGRGTDTQYF. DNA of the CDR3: TGCGCCAGCAGCTTGGGTCGGGGCACAGATACGCAGTATTTT.

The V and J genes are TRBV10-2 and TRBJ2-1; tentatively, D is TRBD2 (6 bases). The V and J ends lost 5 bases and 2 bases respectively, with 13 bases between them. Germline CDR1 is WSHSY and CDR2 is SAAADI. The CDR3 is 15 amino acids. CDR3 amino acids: CASSQDWEAYNEQFF. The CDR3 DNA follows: TGCGCCAGCAGTCAAGACTGGGAGGCCTACAATGAGCAGTTCTTC.

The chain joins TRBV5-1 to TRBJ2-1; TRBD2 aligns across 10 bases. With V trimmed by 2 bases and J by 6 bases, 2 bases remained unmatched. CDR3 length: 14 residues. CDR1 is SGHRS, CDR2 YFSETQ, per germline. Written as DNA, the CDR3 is TGCGCCAGCAGCTTCAGCGGGAGGGTCAATGAGCAGTTCTTC. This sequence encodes CASSFSGRVNEQFF. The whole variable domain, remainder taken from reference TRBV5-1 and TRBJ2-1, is KAGVTQTPRYLIKTRGQQVTLSCSPISGHRSVSWYQQTPGQGLQFLFEYFSETQRNKGNFPGRFSGRQFSNSRSEMNVSTLELGDSALYLCASSFSGRVNEQFFGPGTRLTVL.

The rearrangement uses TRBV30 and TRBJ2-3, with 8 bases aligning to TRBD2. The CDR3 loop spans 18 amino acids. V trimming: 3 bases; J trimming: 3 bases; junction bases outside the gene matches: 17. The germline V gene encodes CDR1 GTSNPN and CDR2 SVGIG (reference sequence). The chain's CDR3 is CAWSPPLGTSGLTDTQYF. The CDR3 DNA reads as TGTGCCTGGAGCCCCCCCCTCGGAACTAGCGGATTGACAGATACGCAGTATTTT.

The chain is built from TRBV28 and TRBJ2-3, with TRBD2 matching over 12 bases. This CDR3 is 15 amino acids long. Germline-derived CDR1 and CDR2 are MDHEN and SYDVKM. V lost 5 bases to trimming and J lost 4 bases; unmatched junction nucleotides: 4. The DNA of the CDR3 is TGTGCCAGCAGTCTAGCGGGAGGGCCTGCAGATACGCAGTATTTT. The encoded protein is CASSLAGGPADTQYF.

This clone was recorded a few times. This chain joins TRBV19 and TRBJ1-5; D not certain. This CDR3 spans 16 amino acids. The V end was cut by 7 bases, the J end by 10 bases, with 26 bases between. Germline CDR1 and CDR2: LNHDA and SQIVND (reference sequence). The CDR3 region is CASKTGADRTAAPQHF. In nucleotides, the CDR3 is TGTGCCAGTAAAACCGGCGCAGATAGAACAGCCGCTCCCCAGCATTTT.

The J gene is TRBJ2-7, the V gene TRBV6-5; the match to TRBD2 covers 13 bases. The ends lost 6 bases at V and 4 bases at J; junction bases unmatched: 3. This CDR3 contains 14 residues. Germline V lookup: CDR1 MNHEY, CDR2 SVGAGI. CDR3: CASRLAGGPYEQYF. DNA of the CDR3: TGTGCCAGCAGACTAGCGGGAGGGCCTTACGAGCAGTACTTC.

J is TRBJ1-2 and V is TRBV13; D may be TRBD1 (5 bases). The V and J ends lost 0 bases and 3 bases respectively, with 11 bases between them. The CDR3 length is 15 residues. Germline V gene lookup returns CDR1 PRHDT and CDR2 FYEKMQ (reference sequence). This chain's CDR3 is CASSLGQWGDYGYTF. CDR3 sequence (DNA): TGTGCCAGCAGCTTAGGACAGTGGGGGGACTATGGCTACACCTTC.

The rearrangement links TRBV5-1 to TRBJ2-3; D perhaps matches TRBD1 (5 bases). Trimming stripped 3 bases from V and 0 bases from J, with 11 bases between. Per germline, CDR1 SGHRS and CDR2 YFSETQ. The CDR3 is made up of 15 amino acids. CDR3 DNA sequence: TGCGCCAGCAGCTCGACAGTTTCCAGCACAGATACGCAGTATTTT. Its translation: CASSSTVSSTDTQYF.

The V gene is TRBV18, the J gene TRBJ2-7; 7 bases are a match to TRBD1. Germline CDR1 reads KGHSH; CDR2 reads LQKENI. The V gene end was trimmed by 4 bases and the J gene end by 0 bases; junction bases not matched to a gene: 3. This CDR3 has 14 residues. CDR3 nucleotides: TGTGCCAGCTCACAGGGACAGTACTCCTACGAGCAGTACTTC. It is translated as CASSQGQYSYEQYF.

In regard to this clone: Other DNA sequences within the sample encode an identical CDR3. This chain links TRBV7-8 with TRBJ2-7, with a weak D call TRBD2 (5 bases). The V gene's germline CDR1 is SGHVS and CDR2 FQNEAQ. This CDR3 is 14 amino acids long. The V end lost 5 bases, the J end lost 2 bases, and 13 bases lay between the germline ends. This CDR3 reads CASSPGSRAYEQYF. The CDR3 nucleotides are TGTGCCAGCAGCCCGGGATCCCGCGCCTACGAGCAGTACTTC. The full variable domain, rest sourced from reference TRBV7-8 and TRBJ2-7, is GAGVSQSPRYKVAKRGQDVALRCDPISGHVSLFWYQQALGQGPEFLTYFQNEAQLDKSGLPSDRFFAERPEGSVSTLKIQRTQQEDSAVYLCASSPGSRAYEQYFGPGTRLTVT.